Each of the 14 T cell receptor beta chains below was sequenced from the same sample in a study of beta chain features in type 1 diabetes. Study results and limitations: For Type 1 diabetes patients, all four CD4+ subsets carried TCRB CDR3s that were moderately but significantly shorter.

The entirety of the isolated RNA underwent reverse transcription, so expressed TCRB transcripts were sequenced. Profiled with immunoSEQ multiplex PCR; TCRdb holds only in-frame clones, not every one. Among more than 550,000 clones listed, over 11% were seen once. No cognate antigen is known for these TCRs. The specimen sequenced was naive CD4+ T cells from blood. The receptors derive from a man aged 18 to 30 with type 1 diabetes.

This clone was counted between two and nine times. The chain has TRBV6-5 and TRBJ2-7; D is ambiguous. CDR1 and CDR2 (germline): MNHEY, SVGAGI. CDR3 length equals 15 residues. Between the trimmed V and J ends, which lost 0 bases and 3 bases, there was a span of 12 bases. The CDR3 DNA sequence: TGTGCCAGCAGTTACTCCCCCGGAACCGTCTACGAGCAGTACTTC. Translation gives CASSYSPGTVYEQYF.

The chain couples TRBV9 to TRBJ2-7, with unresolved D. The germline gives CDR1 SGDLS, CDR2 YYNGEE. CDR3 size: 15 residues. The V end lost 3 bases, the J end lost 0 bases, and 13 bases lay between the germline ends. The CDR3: CASSAWDSSSYEQYF. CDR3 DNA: TGTGCCAGCAGCGCCTGGGATTCAAGCTCCTACGAGCAGTACTTC. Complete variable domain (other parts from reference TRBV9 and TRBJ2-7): DSGVTQTPKHLITATGQRVTLRCSPRSGDLSVYWYQQSLDQGLQFLIQYYNGEERAKGNILERFSAQQFPDLHSELNLSSLELGDSALYFCASSAWDSSSYEQYFGPGTRLTVT.

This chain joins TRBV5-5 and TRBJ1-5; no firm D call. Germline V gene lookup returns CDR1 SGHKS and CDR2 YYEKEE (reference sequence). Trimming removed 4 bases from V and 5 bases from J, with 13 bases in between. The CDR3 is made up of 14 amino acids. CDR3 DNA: TGTGCCAGCAGCCCCCGGTTTAGAGATCAGCCCCAGCATTTT. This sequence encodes CASSPRFRDQPQHF. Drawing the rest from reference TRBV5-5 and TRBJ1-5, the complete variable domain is DAGVTQSPTHLIKTRGQQVTLRCSPISGHKSVSWYQQVLGQGPQFIFQYYEKEERGRGNFPDRFSARQFPNYSSELNVNALLLGDSALYLCASSPRFRDQPQHFGDGTRLSIL.

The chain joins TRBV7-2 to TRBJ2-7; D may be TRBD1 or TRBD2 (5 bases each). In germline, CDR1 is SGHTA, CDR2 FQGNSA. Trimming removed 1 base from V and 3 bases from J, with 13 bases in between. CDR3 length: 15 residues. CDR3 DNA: TGTGCCAGCAGCTTAGATTGGGGGTCGGGCTACGAGCAGTACTTC. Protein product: CASSLDWGSGYEQYF.

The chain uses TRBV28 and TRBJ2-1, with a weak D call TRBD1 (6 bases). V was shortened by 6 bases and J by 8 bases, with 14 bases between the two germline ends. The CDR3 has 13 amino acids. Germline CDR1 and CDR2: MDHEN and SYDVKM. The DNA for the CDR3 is TGTGCCAGCAGAGCACAGGGTAGGGATGAGCAGTTCTTC. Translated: CASRAQGRDEQFF.

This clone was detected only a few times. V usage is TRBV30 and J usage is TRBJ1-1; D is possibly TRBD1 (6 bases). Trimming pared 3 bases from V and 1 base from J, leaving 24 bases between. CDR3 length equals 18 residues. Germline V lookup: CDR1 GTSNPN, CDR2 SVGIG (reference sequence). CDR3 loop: CAWSRTRGTRQSNTEAFF. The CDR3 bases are TGTGCCTGGAGCCGAACGAGGGGGACCAGACAATCGAACACTGAAGCTTTCTTT.

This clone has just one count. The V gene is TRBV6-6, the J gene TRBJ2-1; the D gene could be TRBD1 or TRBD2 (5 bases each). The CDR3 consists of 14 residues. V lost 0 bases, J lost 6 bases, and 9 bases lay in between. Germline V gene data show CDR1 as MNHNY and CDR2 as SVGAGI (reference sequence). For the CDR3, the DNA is TGTGCCAGCAGTTACTCGATGAGGGGCAATGAGCAGTTCTTC. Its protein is CASSYSMRGNEQFF.

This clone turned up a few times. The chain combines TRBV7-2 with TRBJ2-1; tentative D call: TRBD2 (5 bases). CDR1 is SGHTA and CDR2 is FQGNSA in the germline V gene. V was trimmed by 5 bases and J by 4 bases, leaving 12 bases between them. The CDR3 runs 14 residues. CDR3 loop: CASSPTSDYNEQFF. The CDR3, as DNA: TGTGCCAGCAGCCCCACTAGTGATTACAATGAGCAGTTCTTC.

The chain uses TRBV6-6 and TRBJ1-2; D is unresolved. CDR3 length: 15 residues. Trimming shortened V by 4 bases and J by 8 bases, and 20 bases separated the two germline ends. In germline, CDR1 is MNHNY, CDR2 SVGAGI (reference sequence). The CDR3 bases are TGTGCCAGCAGTTCCCTATCCTTGGAGGTCAACGGCTACACCTTC. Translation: CASSSLSLEVNGYTF.

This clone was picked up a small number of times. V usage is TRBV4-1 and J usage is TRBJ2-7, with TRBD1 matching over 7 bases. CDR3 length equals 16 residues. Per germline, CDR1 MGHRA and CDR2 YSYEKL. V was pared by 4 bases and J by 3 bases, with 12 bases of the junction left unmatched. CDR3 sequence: CASSLSPGTVNYEQYF. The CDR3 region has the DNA TGCGCCAGCAGCCTCTCACCCGGGACAGTGAACTACGAGCAGTACTTC.

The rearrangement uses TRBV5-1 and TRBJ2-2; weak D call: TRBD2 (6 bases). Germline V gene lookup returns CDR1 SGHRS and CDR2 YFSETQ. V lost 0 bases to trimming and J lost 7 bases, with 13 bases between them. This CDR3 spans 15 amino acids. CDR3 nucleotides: TGCGCCAGCAGCTTGGGACTAGAGAAGAGCGGGGAGCTGTTTTTT. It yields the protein CASSLGLEKSGELFF.

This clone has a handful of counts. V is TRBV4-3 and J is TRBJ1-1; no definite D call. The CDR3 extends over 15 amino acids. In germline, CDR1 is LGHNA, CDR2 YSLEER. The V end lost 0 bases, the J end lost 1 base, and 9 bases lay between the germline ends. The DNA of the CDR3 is TGCGCCAGCAGCCAAGATGCACAGAGGAACACTGAAGCTTTCTTT. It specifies CASSQDAQRNTEAFF.

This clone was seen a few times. The CDR3 loop is CASSLDRGTDTQYF. The DNA of the CDR3 is TGTGCCAGCAGCTTGGACAGGGGGACAGATACGCAGTATTTT. This chain links TRBV5-8 with TRBJ2-3; 8 bases are a match to TRBD1. Germline V gene data show CDR1 as SGHTS and CDR2 as YDEGEE. The CDR3 covers 14 residues. Trimming at V came to 0 bases and at J to 3 bases, leaving 0 bases not matched to a gene.

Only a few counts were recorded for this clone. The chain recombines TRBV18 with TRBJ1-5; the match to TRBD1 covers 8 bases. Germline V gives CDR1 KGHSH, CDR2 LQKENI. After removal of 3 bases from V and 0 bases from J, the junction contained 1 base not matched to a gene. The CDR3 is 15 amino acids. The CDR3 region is CASSPQGASNQPQHF. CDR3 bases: TGTGCCAGCTCACCGCAGGGGGCTAGCAATCAGCCCCAGCATTTT.